This T cell receptor beta chain was captured in a study of blood T cell repertoires in COVID-19. The sample holds a few counts of this clone. Trimming removed 5 bases from V and 6 bases from J; junction bases left unmatched: 14. The CDR3 length is 16 residues. Looked up from germline, CDR1 is SGHDT and CDR2 is YYEEEE. Per the authors' pipeline: Estimates of nucleated cell counts were drawn from the amplification of reference gene primers. Repertoires were generated with immunoSEQ multiplex PCR, while TCRdb's copy carries only in-frame clones and drops some. Clone size and V and J calls were adopted from that table, with D and trimming inferred from the DNA. The sample contains approximately 25,000 clones, 75% to 90% of which appear only once.

The rearrangement joins TRBV5-6 to TRBJ1-1, with 9 bases aligning to TRBD1. The TCR was taken from a woman of 80 years or more with acute or convalescent COVID-19. Sequencing used peripheral blood. The CDR3 DNA reads TGTGCCAGCAGTCCCGGGACAGGGACGGTTAACGCTGAAGCTTTCTTT. Translated: CASSPGTGTVNAEAFF.